These 27 T cell receptor beta chains share one sample of origin, sequenced in a study of chemoradiotherapy in HPV16-positive cancers. Assay: immunoSEQ multiplex PCR; the TCRdb copy retains only in-frame clones and omits some. Of about 20,000 clones listed, 73% are singletons. This sample was gathered from a patient who underwent chemoradiotherapy. Receptor source: a human donor with HPV-associated anogenital cancer.

The chain has TRBV7-9 and TRBJ2-5; TRBD2 matches at 15 bases. CDR1 is SEHNR and CDR2 is FQNEAQ in the germline V gene (reference sequence). The CDR3 is 16 amino acids. The trim removed 5 bases at V and 4 bases at J, leaving 5 bases unmatched. This chain's CDR3 is CASSRRTSGGAETQYF. The CDR3 DNA reads TGTGCCAGCAGCCGCCGGACTAGCGGGGGGGCAGAGACCCAGTACTTC.

This clone was recorded once. This chain connects TRBV6-5 to TRBJ1-1; D is ambiguous. Germline loops: CDR1 MNHEY, CDR2 SVGAGI. V was clipped by 6 bases and J by 0 bases, with 11 bases between them. The CDR3 covers 14 residues. This chain's CDR3 is CASRRRTMNTEAFF. The CDR3 DNA reads as TGTGCCAGCAGACGTAGGACTATGAACACTGAAGCTTTCTTT.

The chain uses TRBV27 and TRBJ2-1; TRBD1 agrees at 7 bases. Germline lookup yields CDR1 MNHEY and CDR2 SMNVEV (reference sequence). The V gene end was trimmed by 2 bases and the J gene end by 7 bases; junction bases not matched to a gene: 8. CDR3 length: 15 residues. In DNA, the CDR3 is TGTGCCAGCAGTTTACCCCGGGGACAGTCGAATGAGCAGTTCTTC. It yields the protein CASSLPRGQSNEQFF.

The V call is TRBV7-2, the J call TRBJ1-1; D may be TRBD1 (5 bases). Germline CDR1 SGHTA, CDR2 FQGNSA. Trimming shortened V by 2 bases and J by 4 bases, and 14 bases separated the two germline ends. This CDR3 is built from 15 residues. CDR3 region: CASSLQGLAITEAFF. The CDR3 DNA reads TGTGCCAGCAGCTTACAGGGTTTAGCGATCACTGAAGCTTTCTTT.

The chain combines TRBV7-3 with TRBJ2-2; D uncertain. In germline, CDR1 is SGHTA, CDR2 FQGTGA. Trimming pared 2 bases from V and 3 bases from J, leaving 10 bases between. The CDR3 has 15 amino acids. In DNA form, the CDR3 reads TGTGCCAGCAGCTTATTGCACACTGACACCGGGGAGCTGTTTTTT. This codes for CASSLLHTDTGELFF.

This chain links TRBV5-6 with TRBJ1-2; weak D call: TRBD1 (5 bases). CDR3 length: 15 residues. Germline CDR1 is SGHDT and CDR2 is YYEEEE. Between the trimmed V and J ends, which lost 0 bases and 1 base, there was a span of 10 bases. The chain's CDR3 is CASSLEGLSNYGYTF. The CDR3 DNA follows: TGTGCCAGCAGCTTGGAGGGACTAAGTAACTATGGCTACACCTTC.

This clone has just one count. J is TRBJ1-2 and V is TRBV7-2; D is possibly TRBD1 (5 bases). With 1 base removed from V and 7 bases from J, the gap between germline ends came to 10 bases. This CDR3 contains 13 residues. CDR1 and CDR2 (germline): SGHTA, FQGNSA. In DNA, the CDR3 is TGTGCCAGCAGCTTAGGAGGGGTAGCTGGCTACACCTTC. Encoded protein: CASSLGGVAGYTF. The full variable domain, rest sourced from reference TRBV7-2 and TRBJ1-2, is GAGVSQSPSNKVTEKGKDVELRCDPISGHTALYWYRQSLGQGLEFLIYFQGNSAPDKSGLPSDRFSAERTGGSVSTLTIQRTQQEDSAVYLCASSLGGVAGYTFGSGTRLTVV.

V usage is TRBV7-2 and J usage is TRBJ2-1; D is perhaps TRBD1 (6 bases). V lost 2 bases and J 5 bases, leaving 19 bases between the germline ends. The CDR3 is 17 residues long. Germline loops: CDR1 SGHTA, CDR2 FQGNSA. CDR3 loop: CASSLNSPFGTNNEQFF. The CDR3 DNA is TGTGCCAGCAGCTTAAACTCTCCCTTCGGGACAAACAATGAGCAGTTCTTC.

The table lists this clone with a count of one. The chain couples TRBV10-3 to TRBJ2-5, with a tentative D call TRBD1 (6 bases). V gave up 3 bases and J gave up 5 bases, with 13 bases separating them. There are 14 residues in the CDR3. CDR1 is ENHRY, CDR2 SYGVKD, per germline. The CDR3 sequence: CAISDGGGFETQYF. The CDR3 bases are TGTGCCATCAGTGATGGGGGCGGGTTCGAGACCCAGTACTTC.

This clone was detected only a few times. V and J are TRBV2 and TRBJ1-2; no reliable D call. Per germline, CDR1 SNHLY and CDR2 FYNNEI. Trimming shortened V by 7 bases and J by 5 bases, and 11 bases separated the two germline ends. This CDR3 has 12 amino acids. The CDR3 region has the DNA TGTGCCAGCACGAAGGTGGGGTATGGCTACACCTTC. Its protein is CASTKVGYGYTF.

The chain couples TRBV10-3 to TRBJ2-7; 12 positions match TRBD1. The CDR3 extends over 14 amino acids. V trimming: 3 bases; J trimming: 6 bases; junction bases outside the gene matches: 3. Germline assignment: CDR1 ENHRY and CDR2 SYGVKD. CDR3 loop: CAISDGTGGFEQYF. CDR3 in DNA: TGTGCCATCAGTGACGGGACAGGGGGCTTCGAGCAGTACTTC.

The chain joins TRBV27 to TRBJ2-3, with unresolved D. Germline lookup yields CDR1 MNHEY and CDR2 SMNVEV (reference sequence). Between the trimmed V and J ends, which lost 4 bases and 0 bases, there was a span of 8 bases. The CDR3 contains 14 residues. Here the CDR3 reads CASSSSISTDTQYF. For the CDR3, the DNA is TGTGCCAGCAGTTCGTCGATCAGCACAGATACGCAGTATTTT.

This clone showed up just once. The chain is built from TRBV4-2 and TRBJ2-7; D gene ambiguous. The V end was cut by 0 bases, the J end by 7 bases, with 7 bases between. CDR3 length equals 12 residues. Germline loops: CDR1 LGHNA, CDR2 YNFKEQ. The DNA of the CDR3 is TGTGCCAGCAGCCAAGATTTTGGGGAGCAGTACTTC. Protein: CASSQDFGEQYF.

The chain links TRBV6-5 to TRBJ1-1; D call uncertain. Trimming pared 5 bases from V and 0 bases from J, leaving 10 bases between. This CDR3 has 14 amino acids. Per the germline V gene, CDR1 is MNHEY and CDR2 is SVGAGI. The DNA of the CDR3 is TGTGCCAGCAGTACCTTAGAGTTGAACACTGAAGCTTTCTTT. This codes for CASSTLELNTEAFF.

The chain recombines TRBV30 with TRBJ1-5; the match to TRBD1 covers 7 bases. CDR3 length: 16 residues. With 2 bases clipped from V and 1 base from J, the junction kept 8 bases outside the gene matches. Germline CDR1 reads GTSNPN; CDR2 reads SVGIG (reference sequence). CDR3 sequence: CAWSRYRGGSNQPQHF. CDR3 DNA: TGTGCCTGGAGTCGTTACAGGGGCGGAAGCAATCAGCCCCAGCATTTT.

The chain links TRBV28 to TRBJ1-5; perhaps TRBD1 as D (6 bases). V was trimmed by 4 bases and J by 2 bases, leaving 9 bases between them. The CDR3 has 14 residues. Germline lookup yields CDR1 MDHEN and CDR2 SYDVKM. The CDR3 loop reads CASSWGRGNQPQHF. CDR3 nucleotide sequence: TGTGCCAGCAGTTGGGGGCGAGGCAATCAGCCCCAGCATTTT.

This clone was recorded once. CDR3 loop: CASRTGSAGELFF. CDR3 DNA: TGTGCCAGCAGGACAGGGTCGGCCGGGGAGCTGTTTTTT. V usage is TRBV6-5 and J usage is TRBJ2-2; 7 nucleotides line up with TRBD1. With V trimmed by 6 bases and J by 6 bases, 4 bases remained unmatched. The CDR3 runs 13 residues. Per germline, CDR1 MNHEY and CDR2 SVGAGI.

The rearrangement joins TRBV28 to TRBJ2-2, with D perhaps TRBD2 (5 bases). Germline loops: CDR1 MDHEN, CDR2 SYDVKM. V was cut by 3 bases and J by 9 bases, with 14 bases left in between. The CDR3 is made up of 14 amino acids. In DNA form, the CDR3 reads TGTGCCAGCAGTTTGTATGTTCGGGGTCGGGAGCTGTTTTTT. Protein sequence: CASSLYVRGRELFF.

The chain combines TRBV12-5 with TRBJ2-7, with 11 bases fitting TRBD1. The V gene's germline CDR1 is LGHNT and CDR2 FRNRAP. Trimming took 5 bases from V and 0 from J; bases not matched to a gene: 12. The CDR3 contains 18 residues. CDR3 DNA: TGTGCTAGTGGTCAAGGGACAGGGGGTTTTATGAGCTCCTACGAGCAGTACTTC. Translating gives CASGQGTGGFMSSYEQYF.

V is TRBV6-4 and J is TRBJ2-3; the D gene is possibly TRBD1 (6 bases). The CDR3 has 14 amino acids. Germline-derived CDR1 and CDR2 are MRHNA and SNTAGT. V shed 7 bases and J shed 0 bases, with 11 bases lying between them. CDR3 loop: CASKDRASTDTQYF. The CDR3 nucleotides are TGTGCCAGCAAGGACAGAGCTAGCACAGATACGCAGTATTTT.

The V gene is TRBV28, the J gene TRBJ2-7; no clear D gene. The CDR3 is 11 residues long. Trimming removed 2 bases at V and 3 bases at J, with 2 bases between. Germline assignment: CDR1 MDHEN and CDR2 SYDVKM. In DNA form, the CDR3 reads TGTGCCAGCAGTTTAGACTACGAGCAGTACTTC. Translated, it gives CASSLDYEQYF.

The chain has TRBV6-5 and TRBJ2-7, with 7 bases aligning to TRBD2. V lost 5 bases to trimming and J lost 4 bases; unmatched junction nucleotides: 8. The CDR3 is made up of 14 amino acids. Germline V gene sequence: CDR1 MNHEY, CDR2 SVGAGI. The CDR3, as DNA: TGTGCCAGCAGTCTTCAGCGGGGAGGGTACGAGCAGTACTTC. This sequence encodes CASSLQRGGYEQYF.

The chain joins TRBV15 to TRBJ2-2, with TRBD1 matching over 11 bases. CDR1 is LNHNV and CDR2 is YYDKDF in the germline V gene (reference sequence). Losses at the gene ends were 3 bases for V and 6 bases for J; bases not matched to a gene: 6. The CDR3 sequence is 16 residues long. CDR3 nucleotides: TGTGCCACCAGCAGCCGACCGGGACAGGGGGCCGGGGAGCTGTTTTTT. Its protein product is CATSSRPGQGAGELFF.

This chain uses TRBV6-5 with TRBJ2-5; 7 nucleotides align to TRBD2. The V gene's germline CDR1 is MNHEY and CDR2 SVGAGI. V lost 5 bases and J lost 2; bases outside the gene matches: 8. This CDR3 spans 15 amino acids. Here the CDR3 DNA reads TGTGCCAGCAGTCCCACTAGCGTACCTCAAGAGACCCAGTACTTC. Translating gives CASSPTSVPQETQYF.

The genes are TRBV28 and TRBJ2-2; 16 bases agree with TRBD2. V shed 3 bases, J shed 6 bases, and the junction held 1 base outside the gene matches. This CDR3 is 16 amino acids long. The germline V gene encodes CDR1 MDHEN and CDR2 SYDVKM. Written as DNA, the CDR3 is TGTGCCAGCAGTTTCGGGACTAGCGGGAGGGCCGGGGAGCTGTTTTTT. Protein: CASSFGTSGRAGELFF.

The rearrangement links TRBV27 to TRBJ2-6, with unresolved D. With 3 bases removed from V and 2 bases from J, the gap between germline ends came to 2 bases. The germline CDR1 and CDR2 sequences are MNHEY and SMNVEV (reference sequence). The CDR3 loop spans 13 amino acids. The CDR3 loop is CASSLAGANVLTF. DNA for the CDR3: TGTGCCAGCAGTTTGGCTGGGGCCAACGTCCTGACTTTC.

This clone came up a few times. V and J are TRBV18 and TRBJ2-3; no firm D call. The CDR3 length is 13 residues. Germline V gene data show CDR1 as KGHSH and CDR2 as LQKENI. V lost 0 bases, J lost 4 bases, and 5 bases lay in between. CDR3 region: CASSPPGSDTQYF. The CDR3 DNA is TGTGCCAGCTCACCACCGGGGTCAGATACGCAGTATTTT.